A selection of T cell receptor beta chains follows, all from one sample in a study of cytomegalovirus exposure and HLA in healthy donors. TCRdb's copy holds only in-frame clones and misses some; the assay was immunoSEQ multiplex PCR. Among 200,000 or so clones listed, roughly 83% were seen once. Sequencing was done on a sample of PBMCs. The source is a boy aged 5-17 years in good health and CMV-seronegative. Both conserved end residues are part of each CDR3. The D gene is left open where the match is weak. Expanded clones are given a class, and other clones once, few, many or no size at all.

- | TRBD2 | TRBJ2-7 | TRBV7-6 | TGTGCCAGCGGTTCGGGGGGATACGAGCAGTACTTC | CASGSGGYEQYF
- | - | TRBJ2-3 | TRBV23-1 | TGCGCCAGCAGTCACCCGACAGGTCTACTCACAGATACGCAGTATTTT | CASSHPTGLLTDTQYF
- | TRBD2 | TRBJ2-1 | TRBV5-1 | TGCGCCAGCAGCCATCTCCCGGGACTAGCGTTAGATAGCTCCTACAATGAGCAGTTCTTC | CASSHLPGLALDSSYNEQFF
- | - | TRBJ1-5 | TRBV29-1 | TGCAGCGCAACGTCAGGGATCAATCAGCCCCAGCATTTT | CSATSGINQPQHF
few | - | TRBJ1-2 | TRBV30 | TGTGCCTGGAGTTATCGACCGGGACCGCGGGGCTATGGCTACACCTTC | CAWSYRPGPRGYGYTF
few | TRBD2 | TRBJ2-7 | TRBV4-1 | TGCGCCAGCAGCCCCCTATTCCGGACTAGCGGGAGTTTTTACGAGCAGTACTTC | CASSPLFRTSGSFYEQYF
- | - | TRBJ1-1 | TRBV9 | TGTGCCAGCAGCGTAGAACTTATGAACACTGAAGCTTTCTTT | CASSVELMNTEAFF
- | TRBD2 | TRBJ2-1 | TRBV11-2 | TGTGCCAGCAGCGTCGGGGACTACTTCAATGAGCAGTTCTTC | CASSVGDYFNEQFF
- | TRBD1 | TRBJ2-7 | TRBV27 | TGTGCCAGCAGTTTATACGGGACAGGGCCCTACGAGCAGTACTTC | CASSLYGTGPYEQYF
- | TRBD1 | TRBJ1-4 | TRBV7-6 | TGTGCCAGCAGCCTATCGACAGGGGACCCGGGAAAACTGTTTTTT | CASSLSTGDPGKLFF
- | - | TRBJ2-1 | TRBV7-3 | TGTGCCAGCAGCCCTACAGGGTACAATGAGCAGTTCTTC | CASSPTGYNEQFF
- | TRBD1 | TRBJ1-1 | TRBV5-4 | TGTGCCAGCAGCCGACAGGGAACTGAAGCTTTCTTT | CASSRQGTEAFF
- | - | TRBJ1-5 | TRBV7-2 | TGTGCCAGCTTTCCGGGGAAAGGCTACGGGCCTTATAGCAATCAGCCCCAGCATTTT | CASFPGKGYGPYSNQPQHF
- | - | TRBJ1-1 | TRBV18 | TGTGCCAGCTCACCACAGGGAGCCATGAACACTGAAGCTTTCTTT | CASSPQGAMNTEAFF
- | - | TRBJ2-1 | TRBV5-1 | TGCGCCAGCAGCTTGGGGCTGTCGGGGGACAATGAGCAGTTCTTC | CASSLGLSGDNEQFF
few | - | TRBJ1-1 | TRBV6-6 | TGTGCCAGCAGTGGGGCAAGGAACACTGAAGCTTTCTTT | CASSGARNTEAFF
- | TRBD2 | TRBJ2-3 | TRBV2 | TGTGCCAGCAGTTCGGGACTAGCGGGAGGGGCAGATACGCAGTATTTT | CASSSGLAGGADTQYF
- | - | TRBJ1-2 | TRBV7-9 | TGTGCCAGCAGCTTATCAGAAAACTATGGCTACACCTTC | CASSLSENYGYTF
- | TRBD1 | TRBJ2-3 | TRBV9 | TGTGCCAGCAGCGTCCAGGGGGCGATATACACAGATACGCAGTATTTT | CASSVQGAIYTDTQYF
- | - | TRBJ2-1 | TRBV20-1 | TGCAGTGCTAGAATTGCTGGCCCTCAGTTCTTC | CSARIAGPQFF
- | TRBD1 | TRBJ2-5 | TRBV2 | TGTGCCAGCAGCCGGGACAGGGTTGAGACCCAGTACTTC | CASSRDRVETQYF
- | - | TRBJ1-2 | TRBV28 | TGTGCCAGCAGGGCTAGTGCCAGGGCCTACACCTTC | CASRASARAYTF
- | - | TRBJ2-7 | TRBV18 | TGTGCCAGCTCACCGTCCCTAGCGAGAGGGAGCTCCTACGAGCAGTACTTC | CASSPSLARGSSYEQYF
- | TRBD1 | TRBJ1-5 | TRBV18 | TGTGCCAGCTCACTCGACAGGGACGTCTCTCAGCCCCAGCATTTT | CASSLDRDVSQPQHF
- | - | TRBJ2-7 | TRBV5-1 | TGCGCCAGCAGCTTGGCCTTTGACAGCTACGAGCAGTACTTC | CASSLAFDSYEQYF
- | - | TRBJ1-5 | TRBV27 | TGTGCCAGCAGTTTAAAGACTGACTCCAATCAGCCCCAGCATTTT | CASSLKTDSNQPQHF
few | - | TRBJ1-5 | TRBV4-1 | TGCGCCAGCAGCCAGCAGGATAGCAATCAGCCCCAGCATTTT | CASSQQDSNQPQHF
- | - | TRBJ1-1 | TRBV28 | TGTGCCAGCAGTTTAATAAAGAACACTGAAGCTTTCTTT | CASSLIKNTEAFF
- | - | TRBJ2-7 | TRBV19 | TGTGCCAGTAGTATCCCGGAGACTCCCTACGAGCAGTACTTC | CASSIPETPYEQYF
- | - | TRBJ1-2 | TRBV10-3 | TGTGCCATCAGTGAGGCGACAGGAAACTATGGCTACACCTTC | CAISEATGNYGYTF
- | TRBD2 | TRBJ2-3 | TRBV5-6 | TGTGCCAGCAGCTTGGGAAAGTACAGGTGGGGAGGGACAGATACGCAGTATTTT | CASSLGKYRWGGTDTQYF
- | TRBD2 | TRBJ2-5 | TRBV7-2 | TGTGCCAGCAGTCTCTCCGGGCTAGCGGGACAAGAGACCCAGTACTTC | CASSLSGLAGQETQYF
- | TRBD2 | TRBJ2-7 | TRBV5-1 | TGCGCCAGCAGAGAAGACTTAAGTAGCGGGAGGACCAGGCAGTACTTC | CASREDLSSGRTRQYF
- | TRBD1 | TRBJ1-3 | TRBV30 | TGTGCCTGGAGACGAGGCCAAACCGGGACAGGGGTTTTTGGAAACACCATATATTTT | CAWRRGQTGTGVFGNTIYF
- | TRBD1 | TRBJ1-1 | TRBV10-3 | TGTGCCATCAGCAACCGACAGGGAATGGACACTGAAGCTTTCTTT | CAISNRQGMDTEAFF
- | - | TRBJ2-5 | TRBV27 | TGTGCCAGCAGTTTAAGTCAGGGGTGGGAGACCCAGTACTTC | CASSLSQGWETQYF
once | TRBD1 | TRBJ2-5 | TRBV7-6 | TGTGCCAGCAGCTTAGCGGTTAGGGGGCCGGGGGAGACCCAGTACTTC | CASSLAVRGPGETQYF
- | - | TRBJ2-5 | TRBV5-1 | TGCGCCAGCAGCTTGGGATCGGGGGGCGGAGAGACCCAGTACTTC | CASSLGSGGGETQYF
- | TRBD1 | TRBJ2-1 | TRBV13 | TGTGCCAGCAGCTCACCACAGGGGTGGAATGAGCAGTTCTTC | CASSSPQGWNEQFF
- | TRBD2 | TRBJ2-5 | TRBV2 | TGTGCCAGCAGTTCGCAAAAACCCGTAGCGGCGGGGGGGCAAGAGACCCAGTACTTC | CASSSQKPVAAGGQETQYF
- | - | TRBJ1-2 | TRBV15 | TGTGCCACCAGCAGAGATTGGGGGTCTGCGGGGCTCGGCTACACCTTC | CATSRDWGSAGLGYTF
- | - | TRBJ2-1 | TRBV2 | TGTGCCAGCAGTCAGCGGAGCCACCGGATACCTTCCCCCGGAAGCTCCTACAATGAGCAGTTCTTC | CASSQRSHRIPSPGSSYNEQFF
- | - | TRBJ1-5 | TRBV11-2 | TGTGCCAGCAGCTCCTCCTATCCCCAGCATTTT | CASSSSYPQHF
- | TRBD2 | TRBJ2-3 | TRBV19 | TGTGCCAGTACCCCGACTAGCGGGGACACAGATACGCAGTATTTT | CASTPTSGDTDTQYF
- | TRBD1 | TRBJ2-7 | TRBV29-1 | TGCAGCGTTGGCCCTAGGACAGGGAGCTACGAGCAGTACTTC | CSVGPRTGSYEQYF